The 8 T cell receptor beta chains reported below all come from one sample, sequenced in a study of blood T cell repertoires in COVID-19. Measured with immunoSEQ multiplex PCR; TCRdb has only the in-frame clones, and not every one. The repertoire holds approximately 200,000 clones, roughly 84% seen once, with approximately 18% in the top ten. Sequencing used peripheral blood. These receptors were taken from a person aged 70 to 85 with COVID-19, enrolled during active disease.

The chain uses TRBV11-3 and TRBJ2-1, with 9 nucleotides matching TRBD2. The CDR3 runs 14 residues. The germline gives CDR1 SGHNT, CDR2 YENEEA. After removal of 6 bases from V and 7 bases from J, the junction contained 7 bases not matched to a gene. This CDR3 reads CASSGTSRRNEQFF. The CDR3 DNA is TGTGCCAGCAGTGGGACTAGCAGAAGGAATGAGCAGTTCTTC.

The chain links TRBV5-1 to TRBJ1-4, with TRBD1 identical over 10 bases. Germline V gives CDR1 SGHRS, CDR2 YFSETQ. The CDR3 totals 14 residues. Trimming took 4 bases from V and 7 from J; bases not matched to a gene: 4. CDR3 sequence reads: CASSQGQGSEKLFF. In nucleotides, the CDR3 is TGCGCCAGCAGCCAGGGACAGGGGAGTGAAAAACTGTTTTTT.

The chain couples TRBV7-9 to TRBJ1-6; unclear D gene. Trimming left V 5 bases short and J 7 bases short, with 15 bases between. The CDR3 contains 15 residues. Germline-derived CDR1 and CDR2 are SEHNR and FQNEAQ (reference sequence). CDR3 loop: CASSQTTPSNSPLHF. CDR3 DNA: TGTGCCAGCAGCCAAACTACGCCCTCAAATTCACCCCTCCACTTT.

This chain connects TRBV11-2 to TRBJ2-7; D possibly corresponds to TRBD2 (6 bases). This CDR3 region has 14 residues. V gave up 8 bases and J gave up 2 bases, with 16 bases separating them. Germline V CDR1 and CDR2: SGHAT, FQNNGV. CDR3 sequence: CASLKEGRAYEQYF. Here the CDR3 DNA reads TGTGCCAGCCTGAAGGAGGGCCGAGCCTACGAGCAGTACTTC.

J is TRBJ2-5 and V is TRBV4-3; 7 bases match TRBD2. CDR1 and CDR2 from the germline V gene are LGHNA and YSLEER. Germline trimming cut 1 base from V and 5 bases from J; bases unmatched to any gene: 7. CDR3 length: 15 residues. CDR3 in DNA: TGCGCCAGCAGCCAAGTGCGGGGGATCGGGGAGACCCAGTACTTC. It yields the protein CASSQVRGIGETQYF.

The V gene is TRBV5-1, the J gene TRBJ1-5; a weak D match, TRBD1 (6 bases). The ends were cut back, 4 bases at V and 4 bases at J, with 9 bases in the middle. CDR1 and CDR2 from the germline V gene are SGHRS and YFSETQ. The CDR3 extends over 13 amino acids. The CDR3 bases are TGCGCCAGCAGCAGGGACATTAATCAGCCCCAGCATTTT. Translation gives CASSRDINQPQHF.

This chain connects TRBV5-6 to TRBJ2-4; a possible D gene is TRBD2 (7 bases). With 2 bases removed from V and 0 bases from J, the gap between germline ends came to 15 bases. CDR1 and CDR2 from the germline V gene are SGHDT and YYEEEE. This CDR3 contains 17 residues. Written as DNA, the CDR3 is TGTGCCAGCAGCTTTCTAGAGGGGGGGAAAGCCAAAAACATTCAGTACTTC. Its protein is CASSFLEGGKAKNIQYF.

The chain links TRBV10-3 to TRBJ2-7, with D unresolved. The CDR3 consists of 15 residues. Germline V gene data show CDR1 as ENHRY and CDR2 as SYGVKD. V was clipped by 3 bases and J by 2 bases, with 14 bases between them. CDR3 amino acids: CAISDWANSTYEQYF. The CDR3 nucleotides are TGTGCCATCAGTGATTGGGCAAATTCGACCTACGAGCAGTACTTC.